This TCR beta chain was profiled in a study of T-cell reconstitution after alpha-beta-depleted transplantation in children listed by TCRdb under 2016. About the investigation overall: Using TCR repertoire profiling, the study followed T-cell immune reconstitution in a quantitative way in children after TCRalphabeta/CD19-depleted allogeneic hematopoietic cell transplantation. The investigation overall reported the following: The apparently early alphabetaT-cell count recovery about two months after transplant was reportedly dependent on only several hundred rapidly expanded clones derived from non-depleted graft cells. In some patients, high TCRbeta diversity at day 60 was attributed to recipient T cells and intrathymic progenitors that had survived conditioning. The frequencies of hyperexpanded clones fell over the following months, and after one year, T-cell counts and TCRbeta diversity were mostly attributed to newly produced T cells.

Worth noting for this clonotype: Its recognized antigen is unknown. The record has no base qualities; no much larger clone is one base away.

Reading from cysteine to phenylalanine, the CDR3 counts 14 amino acids. Just the 42-base CDR3 DNA is kept, in frame starting at base 1. Via the germline V gene, CDR1 is MGHDK and CDR2 SYGVNS. V has 3 bases trimmed and J has 10 bases trimmed; junction bases matching no gene number 9. The treatment or condition label, as the study defines it: allogeneic hematopoietic cell transplantation with graft depleted of TCRalphabeta T cells and CD19 B cells. The transplant recipients were children given TCRalphabeta/CD19-depleted allogeneic hematopoietic cell grafts. Libraries were prepared through PCR. Sequencing instrument: Illumina HiSeq 2500. To normalize quantification of the TCRbeta repertoire, the TCR libraries were built with molecular barcoding that relied on unique molecular identifiers. Clones were called with MiXCR by TCRdb after fastp trimmed the public reads at Q25, and only in-frame beta chains were retained. Entries are consolidated by CDR3 protein sequence, retaining the most common genes and DNA. The sample table records about 980,000 distinct CDR3 sequences; 25% to 30% of these occur just once. Clones ranked in the top ten supply around 30% of the sample.

This sequence originates from a boy under two years old who had a stem cell transplant for SCID, so the T cells may come from the graft donor. The V and J segments used are TRBV25-1 and TRBJ2-1; TRBD1 lines up with 7 middle nucleotides. The sequencing used PBMCs, mostly from graft donor cells, collected 360 days after TCRalphabeta/CD19-depleted stem cell transplant. CDR3 sequence: CASSDWGRGMEQFF. The nucleotides read TGTGCCAGCAGTGATTGGGGCAGGGGGATGGAGCAGTTCTTC.